This is a list of T cell receptor beta chains from one sample in a study of T cell responses to AZD1222 COVID-19 vaccine. Sequenced by immunoSEQ multiplex PCR; TCRdb stores in-frame clones only, minus some. The sample shows approximately 70,000 clones, around 83% of them seen only once. This material consisted of peripheral blood, taken on day 0 of AZD1222 vaccination. The source of these receptors is an adult in good health. Both conserved end residues are part of each CDR3. A D gene is named only where the DNA matches it firmly. A clone size is listed for some rows: how often the clone was seen (once, few, many), or a class if it is expanded.

clone size: -
J gene: TRBJ2-7
D gene: TRBD1
V gene: TRBV9
CDR3 DNA: TGTGCCAGCAGCGTAGGCGGGGTGGGTTCGGGACAGGGCATCTACGAGCAGTACTTC
CDR3 protein: CASSVGGVGSGQGIYEQYF

clone size: -
J gene: TRBJ1-2
D gene: -
V gene: TRBV19
CDR3 DNA: TGTGCCAGTAGTATAAGGGAGCGACAGTCGGAGTGCACCTTC
CDR3 protein: CASSIRERQSECTF

clone size: -
J gene: TRBJ1-5
D gene: -
V gene: TRBV19
CDR3 DNA: TGTGCCAGTAGCCTACCTCCCCGTACGAGCCCCCAGCATTTT
CDR3 protein: CASSLPPRTSPQHF

clone size: -
J gene: TRBJ2-7
D gene: -
V gene: TRBV30
CDR3 DNA: TGTGCCTGGAGACAGATCTCCTACGAGCAGTACTTC
CDR3 protein: CAWRQISYEQYF

clone size: -
J gene: TRBJ1-2
D gene: -
V gene: TRBV28
CDR3 DNA: TGTGCCAGCAGCTTTTTCAGGGTCCGGGGCTACACCTTC
CDR3 protein: CASSFFRVRGYTF

clone size: -
J gene: TRBJ2-5
D gene: -
V gene: TRBV7-2
CDR3 DNA: TGTGCCAGCAGCTTAGTGTCAGGGGTAGGGGAGACCCAGTACTTC
CDR3 protein: CASSLVSGVGETQYF

clone size: -
J gene: TRBJ1-1
D gene: -
V gene: TRBV2
CDR3 DNA: TGTGCCAGCAGTGAATCGGCCGTCTTTGGAGCTTTCTTT
CDR3 protein: CASSESAVFGAFF

clone size: -
J gene: TRBJ1-1
D gene: TRBD1
V gene: TRBV27
CDR3 DNA: TGTGCCAGCAGTTTATGCAAGGGGGCGAACTTGAACACTGAAGCTTTCTTT
CDR3 protein: CASSLCKGANLNTEAFF

clone size: -
J gene: TRBJ1-6
D gene: TRBD1
V gene: TRBV4-1
CDR3 DNA: TGCGCCAGCAGATTAACAGGGGATTCACCCCTCCACTTT
CDR3 protein: CASRLTGDSPLHF

clone size: -
J gene: TRBJ1-6
D gene: -
V gene: TRBV9
CDR3 DNA: TGTGCCAGCAGCGTAGAACAGCCTAATTCACCCCTCCACTTT
CDR3 protein: CASSVEQPNSPLHF

clone size: -
J gene: TRBJ1-6
D gene: -
V gene: TRBV6-5
CDR3 DNA: TGTGCCAGCACACGGGGGGACCTGAGGAGTTCACCCCTCCACTTT
CDR3 protein: CASTRGDLRSSPLHF

clone size: -
J gene: TRBJ1-1
D gene: -
V gene: TRBV28
CDR3 DNA: TGTGCCAGCAGTCCCGGGGGGGTTTGGACTGAAGCTTTCTTT
CDR3 protein: CASSPGGVWTEAFF

clone size: -
J gene: TRBJ1-2
D gene: -
V gene: TRBV27
CDR3 DNA: TGTGCCAGCAGTCCCCTAGGAGGGAGCATGGATGGCTACACCTTC
CDR3 protein: CASSPLGGSMDGYTF

clone size: -
J gene: TRBJ2-3
D gene: -
V gene: TRBV27
CDR3 DNA: TGTGCCAGCAGTTCCGGGACAGATACGCAGTATTTT
CDR3 protein: CASSSGTDTQYF

clone size: -
J gene: TRBJ1-1
D gene: -
V gene: TRBV5-6
CDR3 DNA: TGTGCCAGCAGCCCCCTCGACAGGTCGAACACTGAAGCTTTCTTT
CDR3 protein: CASSPLDRSNTEAFF

clone size: -
J gene: TRBJ2-5
D gene: -
V gene: TRBV27
CDR3 DNA: TGTGCCAGCAGTCCCCGAACAGGAAGGGAGACCCAGTACTTC
CDR3 protein: CASSPRTGRETQYF

clone size: -
J gene: TRBJ1-1
D gene: TRBD1
V gene: TRBV3-1/TRBV3-2
CDR3 DNA: TGTGCCAGCAGCCACGACGGACAGGGGGCGAGAACTGAAGCTTTCTTT
CDR3 protein: CASSHDGQGARTEAFF

clone size: -
J gene: TRBJ1-1
D gene: -
V gene: TRBV7-9
CDR3 DNA: TGTGCCAGCAGCCAGAATACAGGGACCACTGAAGCTTTCTTT
CDR3 protein: CASSQNTGTTEAFF

clone size: -
J gene: TRBJ2-1
D gene: TRBD1
V gene: TRBV27
CDR3 DNA: TGTGCCAGCAGTCCCATCGGACAGGGTCTGGGTGAGCAGTTCTTC
CDR3 protein: CASSPIGQGLGEQFF

clone size: -
J gene: TRBJ1-6
D gene: -
V gene: TRBV9
CDR3 DNA: TGTGCCAGCAGCGTGAGGGGCCTCGGTTTGTCACCCCTCCACTTT
CDR3 protein: CASSVRGLGLSPLHF

clone size: -
J gene: TRBJ2-7
D gene: -
V gene: TRBV5-4
CDR3 DNA: TGTGCCAGCATCCCCCCCAATTCCCACGAGCAGTACTTC
CDR3 protein: CASIPPNSHEQYF

clone size: -
J gene: TRBJ1-6
D gene: -
V gene: TRBV2
CDR3 DNA: TGTGCCAGCAAGCCAGGGCCTGGCTCACCCCTCCACTTT
CDR3 protein: CASKPGPGSPLHF

clone size: -
J gene: TRBJ1-1
D gene: -
V gene: TRBV19
CDR3 DNA: TGTGCCAGTAGTATACAGAAACAGAACACTGAAGCTTTCTTT
CDR3 protein: CASSIQKQNTEAFF

clone size: -
J gene: TRBJ1-2
D gene: TRBD1
V gene: TRBV6-5
CDR3 DNA: TGTGCCAGCAGCCCACAGGGGTTTGCTGGCTACACCTTC
CDR3 protein: CASSPQGFAGYTF

clone size: -
J gene: TRBJ2-1
D gene: TRBD1
V gene: TRBV11-1
CDR3 DNA: TGTGCCAGCAGCTTAGCGGGACAGGGAATCAATGAGCAGTTCTTC
CDR3 protein: CASSLAGQGINEQFF

clone size: -
J gene: TRBJ2-1
D gene: -
V gene: TRBV7-9
CDR3 DNA: TGTGCCAGCAGCCTCCCGGGGGCCTACAATGAGCAGTTCTTC
CDR3 protein: CASSLPGAYNEQFF

clone size: -
J gene: TRBJ2-7
D gene: -
V gene: TRBV6-5
CDR3 DNA: TGTGCCAGCACCGATTGGGACCCACCCGTGGGGGAGCAGTACTTC
CDR3 protein: CASTDWDPPVGEQYF

clone size: few
J gene: TRBJ2-3
D gene: -
V gene: TRBV6-2/TRBV6-3
CDR3 DNA: TGTGCCAGCAGTTACTCTAAGTCTCGGGGGGCTTTACGCACAGATACGCAGTATTTT
CDR3 protein: CASSYSKSRGALRTDTQYF

clone size: -
J gene: TRBJ2-3
D gene: TRBD2
V gene: TRBV4-2
CDR3 DNA: TGTGCCAGCAGCCAATCGGGGGGGCCTTATAGCACAGATACGCAGTATTTT
CDR3 protein: CASSQSGGPYSTDTQYF

clone size: -
J gene: TRBJ2-2
D gene: -
V gene: TRBV28
CDR3 DNA: TGTGCCAGCAGCTCCGGACAGATGGTGTCCGGGGAGCTGTTTTTT
CDR3 protein: CASSSGQMVSGELFF

clone size: -
J gene: TRBJ1-1
D gene: -
V gene: TRBV28
CDR3 DNA: TGTGCCAGCAGTTTAAGGAGACGGCTGAACACTGAAGCTTTCTTT
CDR3 protein: CASSLRRRLNTEAFF

clone size: -
J gene: TRBJ2-1
D gene: -
V gene: TRBV7-2
CDR3 DNA: TGTGCCAGCAGCGGGGGGCCCTCCTACAATGAGCAGTTCTTC
CDR3 protein: CASSGGPSYNEQFF

clone size: -
J gene: TRBJ1-6
D gene: -
V gene: TRBV6-5
CDR3 DNA: TGTGCCAGCAGTTACTCGATCCGTTGGGATTCACCCCTCCACTTT
CDR3 protein: CASSYSIRWDSPLHF

clone size: -
J gene: TRBJ1-2
D gene: -
V gene: TRBV28
CDR3 DNA: TGTGCCAGCAGTTCCGGACAGCCCATACCCTCTGGCTACACCTTC
CDR3 protein: CASSSGQPIPSGYTF

clone size: once
J gene: TRBJ1-3
D gene: -
V gene: TRBV30
CDR3 DNA: TGTGCCTGGAGTGAGGGAACCTCTGGAAACACCATATATTTT
CDR3 protein: CAWSEGTSGNTIYF

clone size: -
J gene: TRBJ1-1
D gene: -
V gene: TRBV5-4
CDR3 DNA: TGTGCCAGCAGCTTGGGATTTGAAGCTTTCTTT
CDR3 protein: CASSLGFEAFF

clone size: once
J gene: TRBJ2-2
D gene: TRBD1
V gene: TRBV24-1
CDR3 DNA: TGTGCCACCAGTGACCCCGGGACAGGGAACACCGGGGAGCTGTTTTTT
CDR3 protein: CATSDPGTGNTGELFF

clone size: -
J gene: TRBJ1-4
D gene: -
V gene: TRBV4-2
CDR3 DNA: TGTGCCAGCAGCCAGGAAAGGGAGGGGGAAAAACTGTTTTTT
CDR3 protein: CASSQEREGEKLFF

clone size: -
J gene: TRBJ1-3
D gene: -
V gene: TRBV19
CDR3 DNA: TGTGCCAGCGGGGGGGCGAGCTCTGGAAACACCATATATTTT
CDR3 protein: CASGGASSGNTIYF

clone size: -
J gene: TRBJ2-7
D gene: TRBD2
V gene: TRBV6-5
CDR3 DNA: TGTGCCAGCACCCAGCGGGGGTACGAGCAGTACTTC
CDR3 protein: CASTQRGYEQYF

clone size: -
J gene: TRBJ2-5
D gene: -
V gene: TRBV5-1
CDR3 DNA: TGCGCCAGCAGCTTACAACCAGCCGCGGGGGAGACCCAGTACTTC
CDR3 protein: CASSLQPAAGETQYF

clone size: -
J gene: TRBJ2-7
D gene: -
V gene: TRBV28
CDR3 DNA: TGTGCCAGTAGAACGGTGTCTAACTACGAGCAGTACTTC
CDR3 protein: CASRTVSNYEQYF

clone size: -
J gene: TRBJ2-7
D gene: -
V gene: TRBV6-1
CDR3 DNA: TGTGCCAGCAGTGAGTCCCGGGTCGGGTACGAGCAGTACTTC
CDR3 protein: CASSESRVGYEQYF